This entry lists 13 T cell receptor beta chains sequenced from one sample in a study of blood T cells in healthy people across ages. The second PCR ran about 6 to 11 cycles with a sample-barcoded 5' primer and J-beta primers. In TCRdb, the 5' RACE reads were re-called with MiXCR into one record per CDR3 protein. The table has some 800,000 distinct CDR3 sequences, roughly 25% seen once; the top ten hold more than 3%. These sequences were also reported in another study, on T cells of mothers and their children.

Sequenced: blood. These receptors all come from a boy younger than 18 in good health.

The chain joins TRBV5-1 to TRBJ1-2; unclear D gene. Between the trimmed V and J ends, which lost 0 bases and 8 bases, there was a span of 8 bases. The CDR3 covers 12 residues. Germline loops: CDR1 SGHRS, CDR2 YFSETQ. Written as DNA, the CDR3 is TGCGCCAGCAGCTTGGACCGAGAGGGCTACACCTTC. This encodes CASSLDREGYTF.

The chain combines TRBV4-3 with TRBJ2-5, with TRBD2 matching 9 bases. The tail of the sequence fits TRBJ2-1 better, so the J call may be wrong. This CDR3 region has 15 residues. The V gene's germline CDR1 is LGHNA and CDR2 YSLEER. CDR3 DNA: TGCGCCAGCAGCCAAGTGGCGGGAGGGGGGGGTGAGCAGTTCTTC. Protein: CASSQVAGGGGEQFF.

The chain employs TRBV11-1 and TRBJ2-1, with D possibly TRBD1 on 5 matching bases. Germline V gives CDR1 SGHAT, CDR2 FQDESV (reference sequence). This CDR3 spans 14 amino acids. V lost 5 bases, J lost 5 bases, and 13 bases lay in between. CDR3 DNA sequence: TGTGCCAGCAGCATACCGAGACAGAACAATGAGCAGTTCTTC. As protein: CASSIPRQNNEQFF.

V is TRBV7-2 and J is TRBJ2-5; weak D call: TRBD2 (5 bases). The J call may be incorrect, as the DNA end agrees better with TRBJ2-7. The CDR3 contains 12 residues. Germline loops: CDR1 SGHTA, CDR2 FQGNSA. The CDR3 coding sequence is TGTGCCAGACCACTAGGCGGCTACGAGCAGTACTTC. Translated: CARPLGGYEQYF.

The CDR3 sequence: CSARVTDHGSPLHF. The CDR3 bases are TGCAGTGCTAGAGTAACGGACCATGGTTCACCCCTCCACTTT. The chain employs TRBV20-1 and TRBJ1-6; no firm D call. CDR1 and CDR2 (germline): DFQATT, SNEGSKA (reference sequence). The V and J ends lost 1 base and 9 bases respectively, with 13 bases between them. The CDR3 has 14 amino acids.

This clonotype was seen many times. The chain uses TRBV5-1 and TRBJ2-5, with a tentative D call TRBD1 (5 bases). V gave up 4 bases and J gave up 3 bases, with 13 bases separating them. Germline V CDR1 and CDR2: SGHRS, YFSETQ. CDR3 length: 14 residues. As DNA, the CDR3 is TGCGCCAGCAGCCAGACAAAAGGGGAAGAGACCCAGTACTTC. Its protein is CASSQTKGEETQYF.

CDR3 in amino acids: CASSPLDQVQYF. The CDR3 nucleotides are TGTGCCAGCAGCCCCTTGGACCAGGTGCAGTACTTC. The J gene is TRBJ2-1, the V gene TRBV11-2; D uncertain. The DNA end lines up better with TRBJ2-7; the J call may be wrong. Germline V gene sequence: CDR1 SGHAT, CDR2 FQNNGV. This CDR3 is built from 12 residues.

V gene TRBV12-3 or TRBV12-4 combines with J gene TRBJ2-3, with D tentatively TRBD1 (5 bases). This CDR3 comprises 14 residues. V lost 3 bases and J lost 4, with 11 bases in between. CDR3 region: CASSLGLVPDTQYF. Written as DNA, the CDR3 is TGTGCCAGCAGTTTGGGGCTAGTACCAGATACGCAGTATTTT.

This sequence joins TRBV4-1 and TRBJ2-5; a possible D gene is TRBD2 (6 bases). The assigned J gene may be wrong: the sequence end matches TRBJ2-7 better. Germline loops: CDR1 MGHRA, CDR2 YSYEKL. The CDR3 loop spans 17 amino acids. The DNA of the CDR3 is TGCGCCAGCAGCCTAAACTCTTTGGGAGGAGGGTCCTACGAGCAGTACTTC. This translates into CASSLNSLGGGSYEQYF.

The genes are TRBV5-1 and TRBJ2-5, with 10 bases aligning to TRBD2. There are 16 residues in the CDR3. The ends lost 0 bases at V and 1 base at J; junction bases unmatched: 3. Germline V gene data show CDR1 as SGHRS and CDR2 as YFSETQ. The CDR3 loop reads CASSLVLAGVQETQYF. CDR3 coding DNA: TGCGCCAGCAGCTTGGTTCTAGCGGGAGTCCAAGAGACCCAGTACTTC.

The chain employs TRBV7-2 and TRBJ2-7; 9 bases are shared with TRBD2. V dropped 4 bases and J dropped 7; count of bases not matched to a gene: 8. Germline V CDR1 and CDR2: SGHTA, FQGNSA. The CDR3 is 14 amino acids. CDR3 coding DNA: TGTGCCAGCAGCTGGACTAGCGAATGGAGGGAGCAGTACTTC. The encoded protein is CASSWTSEWREQYF.

This clonotype came up a few times. The chain carries TRBV7-2 and TRBJ2-7; 7 bases fit TRBD2. After removal of 5 bases from V and 5 bases from J, the junction contained 9 bases not matched to a gene. The CDR3 runs to 14 residues. Germline lookup yields CDR1 SGHTA and CDR2 FQGNSA. CDR3 sequence: CASSEGLGWHEQYF. CDR3 sequence (DNA): TGTGCCAGCAGCGAAGGACTAGGGTGGCACGAGCAGTACTTC.

This clonotype was seen only once. The chain joins TRBV5-1 to TRBJ2-1; the D is unclear. Between the trimmed V and J ends, which lost 4 bases and 6 bases, there was a span of 20 bases. The CDR3 is 16 amino acids. Germline CDR1 SGHRS, CDR2 YFSETQ. As DNA, the CDR3 is TGCGCCAGCAGCGGCACGAACTACCCATCCGGCAATGAGCAGTTCTTC. It yields the protein CASSGTNYPSGNEQFF. The whole variable domain, filled in from reference TRBV5-1 and TRBJ2-1, reads KAGVTQTPRYLIKTRGQQVTLSCSPISGHRSVSWYQQTPGQGLQFLFEYFSETQRNKGNFPGRFSGRQFSNSRSEMNVSTLELGDSALYLCASSGTNYPSGNEQFFGPGTRLTVL.